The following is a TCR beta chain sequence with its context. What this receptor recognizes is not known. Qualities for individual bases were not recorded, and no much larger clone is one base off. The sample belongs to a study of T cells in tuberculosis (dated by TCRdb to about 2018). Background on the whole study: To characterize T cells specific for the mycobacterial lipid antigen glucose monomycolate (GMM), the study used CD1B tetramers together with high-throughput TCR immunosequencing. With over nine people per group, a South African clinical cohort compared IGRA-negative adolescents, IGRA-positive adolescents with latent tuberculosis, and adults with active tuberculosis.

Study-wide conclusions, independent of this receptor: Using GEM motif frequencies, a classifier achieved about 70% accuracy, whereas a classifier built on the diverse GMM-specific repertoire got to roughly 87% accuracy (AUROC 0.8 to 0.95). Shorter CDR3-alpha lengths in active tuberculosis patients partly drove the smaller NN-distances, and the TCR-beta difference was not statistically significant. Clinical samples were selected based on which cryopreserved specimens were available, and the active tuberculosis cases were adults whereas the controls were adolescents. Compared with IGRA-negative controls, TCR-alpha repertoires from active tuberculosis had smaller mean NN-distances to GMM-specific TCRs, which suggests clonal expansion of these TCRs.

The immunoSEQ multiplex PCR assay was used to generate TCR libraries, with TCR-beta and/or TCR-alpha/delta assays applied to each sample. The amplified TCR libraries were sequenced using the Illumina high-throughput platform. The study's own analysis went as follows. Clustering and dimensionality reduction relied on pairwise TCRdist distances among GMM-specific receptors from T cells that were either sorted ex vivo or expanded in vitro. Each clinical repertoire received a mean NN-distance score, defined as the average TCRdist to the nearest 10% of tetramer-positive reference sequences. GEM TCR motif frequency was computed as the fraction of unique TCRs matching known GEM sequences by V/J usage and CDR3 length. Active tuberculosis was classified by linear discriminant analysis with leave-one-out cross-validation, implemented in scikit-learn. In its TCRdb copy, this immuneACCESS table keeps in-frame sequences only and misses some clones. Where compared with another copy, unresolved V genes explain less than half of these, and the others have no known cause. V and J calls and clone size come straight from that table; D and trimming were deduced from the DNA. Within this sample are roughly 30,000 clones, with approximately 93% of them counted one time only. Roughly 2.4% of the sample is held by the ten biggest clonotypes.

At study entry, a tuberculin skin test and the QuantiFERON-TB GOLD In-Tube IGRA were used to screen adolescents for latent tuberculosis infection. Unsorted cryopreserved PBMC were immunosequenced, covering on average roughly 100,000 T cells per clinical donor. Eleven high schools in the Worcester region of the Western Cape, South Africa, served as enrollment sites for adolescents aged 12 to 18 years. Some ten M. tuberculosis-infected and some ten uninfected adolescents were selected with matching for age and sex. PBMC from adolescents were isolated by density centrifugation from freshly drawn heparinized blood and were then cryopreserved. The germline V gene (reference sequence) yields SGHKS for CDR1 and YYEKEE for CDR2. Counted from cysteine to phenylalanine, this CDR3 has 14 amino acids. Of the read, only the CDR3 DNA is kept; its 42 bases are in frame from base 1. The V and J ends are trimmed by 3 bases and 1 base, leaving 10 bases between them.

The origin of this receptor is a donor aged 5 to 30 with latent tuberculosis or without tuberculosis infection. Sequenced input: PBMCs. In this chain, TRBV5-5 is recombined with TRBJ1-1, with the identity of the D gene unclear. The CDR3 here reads CASSSPWANTEAFF. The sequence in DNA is TGTGCCAGCAGCTCGCCATGGGCGAACACTGAAGCTTTCTTT.